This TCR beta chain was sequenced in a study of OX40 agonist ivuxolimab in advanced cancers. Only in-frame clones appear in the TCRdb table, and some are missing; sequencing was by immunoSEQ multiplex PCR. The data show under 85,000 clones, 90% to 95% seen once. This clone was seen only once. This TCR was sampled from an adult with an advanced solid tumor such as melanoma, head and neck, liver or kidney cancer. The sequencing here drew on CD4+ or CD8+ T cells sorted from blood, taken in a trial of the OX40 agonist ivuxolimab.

CDR3 loop: CASSERGVYSNQPQHF. CDR3 nucleotides: TGTGCCAGCAGTGAACGGGGAGTCTATAGCAATCAGCCCCAGCATTTT. The V gene is TRBV6-1, the J gene TRBJ1-5; the D is unclear. V lost 2 bases and J 0 bases, leaving 11 bases between the germline ends. CDR3 length: 16 amino acids. Germline assignment: CDR1 MNHNS and CDR2 SASEGT.